The 18 T cell receptor beta chains below come from one sample, sequenced in a study of blood T cell repertoires in COVID-19. Measured with immunoSEQ multiplex PCR; TCRdb has only the in-frame clones, and not every one. The data contain about 120,000 clones, more than 90% of them singletons. Material: peripheral blood. The receptor set was obtained from a man between 50 and 59 years old with active COVID-19.

The rearrangement links TRBV9 to TRBJ2-7, with no clear D. Deletions cut 5 bases from V and 5 bases from J, with 20 bases between. The CDR3 is 15 residues long. Germline V gene sequence: CDR1 SGDLS, CDR2 YYNGEE. In DNA form, the CDR3 reads TGTGCCAGCAGTTCCCTCCGAGGTAATGCCCACGAGCAGTACTTC. Amino acids: CASSSLRGNAHEQYF.

The genes are TRBV5-1 and TRBJ2-7; perhaps TRBD2 as D (5 bases). CDR3 size: 16 residues. The V end was cut by 0 bases, the J end by 0 bases, with 13 bases between. The germline V gene has CDR1 SGHRS and CDR2 YFSETQ. Here the CDR3 reads CASSLAGVYPSYEQYF. CDR3 in DNA: TGCGCCAGCAGCTTGGCCGGGGTATACCCCTCCTACGAGCAGTACTTC.

This clone has just one count. The gene calls are TRBV12-3 or TRBV12-4 and TRBJ1-4; 7 bases match TRBD1. J lost 7 bases, V lost 5 bases, and 4 bases had no gene match. This CDR3 is built from 13 residues. CDR3 amino acids: CASSLRDSEKLFF. In nucleotides, the CDR3 is TGTGCCAGCAGTCTCCGGGACAGTGAAAAACTGTTTTTT.

This chain uses TRBV19 with TRBJ1-5; possibly TRBD1 for D (6 bases). This CDR3 is built from 15 residues. Germline values: CDR1 LNHDA, CDR2 SQIVND (reference sequence). V was trimmed by 9 bases and J by 3 bases, leaving 18 bases between them. The CDR3 region is CASRIGGEDNQPQHF. CDR3 DNA sequence: TGTGCCAGCCGGATAGGGGGGGAGGACAATCAGCCCCAGCATTTT.

This sequence joins TRBV6-2 or TRBV6-3 and TRBJ2-5; D not resolved. Germline V gives CDR1 MNHEY, CDR2 SVGEGT. The length of the CDR3 is 14 residues. V dropped 2 bases and J dropped 5 bases, with 12 bases sitting between them. The CDR3 region has the DNA TGTGCCAGCAGTTACGCTGCATTCGGGGAGACCCAGTACTTC. Translated: CASSYAAFGETQYF.

The rearrangement links TRBV11-3 to TRBJ1-1, with unresolved D. V was shortened by 5 bases and J by 1 base, with 14 bases between the two germline ends. The germline gives CDR1 SGHNT, CDR2 YENEEA. This CDR3 is 15 amino acids long. CDR3 DNA: TGTGCCAGCAGCCCCCCCCGAGTACCGAACACTGAAGCTTTCTTT. This translates into CASSPPRVPNTEAFF.

The chain recombines TRBV5-6 with TRBJ2-2; 11 nucleotides match TRBD2. In germline, CDR1 is SGHDT, CDR2 YYEEEE. The CDR3 length is 18 residues. After removal of 2 bases from V and 1 base from J, the junction contained 7 bases not matched to a gene. The CDR3 is CASSFGLAGGGNTGELFF. As DNA, the CDR3 is TGTGCCAGCAGCTTTGGGCTAGCGGGAGGCGGGAACACCGGGGAGCTGTTTTTT.

The chain has TRBV5-1 and TRBJ2-3; TRBD2 matches at 7 bases. Looked up from germline, CDR1 is SGHRS and CDR2 is YFSETQ. This CDR3 contains 15 residues. With 7 bases clipped from V and 2 bases from J, the junction kept 10 bases outside the gene matches. CDR3 DNA sequence: TGCGCCAGCGGCGGACTAAGCGGGGCCACAGATACGCAGTATTTT. Protein product: CASGGLSGATDTQYF.

V usage is TRBV5-6 and J usage is TRBJ2-6; D might be TRBD2 (6 bases). CDR3 size: 18 residues. Germline assignment: CDR1 SGHDT and CDR2 YYEEEE. V was cut by 4 bases and J by 2 bases, with 19 bases left in between. CDR3: CASSPFGVREAGANVLTF. CDR3 coding DNA: TGTGCCAGCAGCCCCTTCGGAGTCAGGGAGGCTGGGGCCAACGTCCTGACTTTC.

This chain connects TRBV28 to TRBJ1-4; TRBD1 matches at 7 bases. The CDR3 is made up of 15 amino acids. Germline V gene lookup returns CDR1 MDHEN and CDR2 SYDVKM. The trim removed 7 bases at V and 7 bases at J, leaving 12 bases unmatched. This CDR3 reads CASTSTGKHGEKLFF. CDR3 DNA sequence: TGTGCCAGCACCTCGACAGGGAAGCATGGTGAAAAACTGTTTTTT.

This clone occurred once. The chain is built from TRBV10-3 and TRBJ1-2; tentative D call: TRBD1 (6 bases). This CDR3 has 13 residues. The germline V gene encodes CDR1 ENHRY and CDR2 SYGVKD. V was pared by 3 bases and J by 8 bases, with 13 bases between. The CDR3 sequence: CAISERAGEGYTF. DNA for the CDR3: TGTGCCATCAGTGAAAGGGCAGGGGAGGGCTACACCTTC.

J is TRBJ1-2 and V is TRBV6-5, with TRBD1 matching 7 bases. This CDR3 region has 13 residues. Germline assignment: CDR1 MNHEY and CDR2 SVGAGI. V lost 4 bases and J lost 4; bases outside the gene matches: 3. This chain's CDR3 is CASSSGQTYGYTF. DNA for the CDR3: TGTGCCAGCAGTTCGGGACAGACCTATGGCTACACCTTC.

V is TRBV27 and J is TRBJ2-3; TRBD2 matches at 15 bases. Germline values: CDR1 MNHEY, CDR2 SMNVEV (reference sequence). J gave up 1 base and V 3 bases, and 8 bases lay outside the gene matches. The CDR3 length is 19 residues. The CDR3 protein is CASSLGLAGGDLRTDTQYF. The CDR3 DNA reads TGTGCCAGCAGTTTGGGACTAGCGGGAGGTGATCTCCGCACAGATACGCAGTATTTT.

Worth noting for this clone: A far larger clone differs by one base, so this is likely a read error. The V call is TRBV6-5, the J call TRBJ2-3; D gene unclear. The CDR3 covers 12 residues. Trimming cost V 5 bases and J 2 bases, with 5 bases left between them. Per germline, CDR1 MNHEY and CDR2 SVGAGI. The CDR3 DNA sequence: TGTGCCAGCAGTCCTTACACAGATACGCAGTATTTT. Amino acids: CASSPYTDTQYF.

The V and J genes are TRBV3-1 (or the pseudogene TRBV3-2) and TRBJ2-2, with a tentative D call TRBD2 (6 bases). The V end lost 2 bases, the J end lost 0 bases, and 13 bases lay between the germline ends. In germline, CDR1 is LGHDT, CDR2 YNNKEL (reference sequence). CDR3 length equals 17 residues. Here the CDR3 reads CASSQSLLAPNTGELFF. CDR3 in DNA: TGTGCCAGCAGCCAATCCCTACTAGCTCCGAACACCGGGGAGCTGTTTTTT.

V gene TRBV9 combines with J gene TRBJ2-3; TRBD1 matches 7 bases. The J segment lost 3 bases and the V segment lost 0 bases, leaving 10 bases of the junction unmatched. Germline loops: CDR1 SGDLS, CDR2 YYNGEE. The CDR3 covers 17 residues. In DNA, the CDR3 is TGTGCCAGCAGCGTAGGAGGGGGCCGGCAGTCGACAGATACGCAGTATTTT. It encodes CASSVGGGRQSTDTQYF.

The chain carries TRBV6-5 and TRBJ1-2, with 7 bases matching TRBD1. With V trimmed by 6 bases and J by 4 bases, 8 bases remained unmatched. Germline V gene lookup returns CDR1 MNHEY and CDR2 SVGAGI. CDR3 length equals 14 residues. The CDR3: CASRTRGGLYGYTF. The CDR3 DNA reads TGTGCCAGCAGGACCCGAGGGGGCCTCTATGGCTACACCTTC.

The V gene is TRBV6-1, the J gene TRBJ1-2; D perhaps matches TRBD1 (5 bases). V gave up 0 bases and J gave up 2 bases, with 13 bases separating them. In germline, CDR1 is MNHNS, CDR2 SASEGT. This CDR3 has 16 amino acids. CDR3 DNA: TGTGCCAGCAGTGAAGCGCTCAGGACACTAAACTATGGCTACACCTTC. As protein: CASSEALRTLNYGYTF.